This is a list of T cell receptor beta chains from one sample in a study of STAT5B mutations in CD4+ large granular lymphocyte leukemia. Sequencing used immunoSEQ multiplex PCR; TCRdb keeps in-frame clones, though not all of them. Of about 30,000 clones listed, 65% to 80% are singletons. Sequencing was done on a sample of CD4+ T cells from blood buffy coats. These receptor sequences come from a human donor in good health. Both conserved end residues are part of each CDR3. The D gene is left open where the match is weak. Part of the rows lack a size; the others show once, few, many or a class for expanded clones.

TRBD2	TRBJ2-1	TRBV7-2	.	TGTGCCAGCAGTTCTAGCGGTCATGAGCAGTTCTTC	CASSSSGHEQFF
.	TRBJ1-1	TRBV25-1	few	TGTGCCAGCAAGGGACCCCGGGGGACTGAAGCTTTCTTT	CASKGPRGTEAFF
.	TRBJ2-2	TRBV19	.	TGTGCCAGTAGTATGGTATCCGGCTCCCTGAGGAACACCGGGGAGCTGTTTTTT	CASSMVSGSLRNTGELFF
TRBD1	TRBJ1-5	TRBV5-1	few	TGCGCCAGCAGCTTGGAAGGGACAGGAGGTCAGCCCCAGCATTTT	CASSLEGTGGQPQHF
.	TRBJ2-2	TRBV5-4	.	TGTGCCAGCAGCTTGAGGGGGGCTAATCCCGGGGAGCTGTTTTTT	CASSLRGANPGELFF
.	TRBJ2-6	TRBV19	.	TGTGCCAGTGTAACTACAGGGATGGTAGGGTCTGGGGCCAACGTCCTGACTTTC	CASVTTGMVGSGANVLTF
.	TRBJ2-5	TRBV19	.	TGTGCCAGTAGTGCCCCGGGACGGATACAAGAGACCCAGTACTTC	CASSAPGRIQETQYF
.	TRBJ2-5	TRBV28	.	TGTGCCAGCAGTTTAGGGTGGGACCAGTACTTC	CASSLGWDQYF
TRBD2	TRBJ2-2	TRBV6-5	.	TGTGCCAGCAGTCACCTGGGGGGGGGACCCGGGGAGCTGTTTTTT	CASSHLGGGPGELFF
.	TRBJ1-6	TRBV4-3	once	TGCGCCAGCAGCCAAGAACGGTGGCGGGATTCACCCCTCCACTTT	CASSQERWRDSPLHF
.	TRBJ1-1	TRBV4-2	.	TGTGCCAGCAGCCAAAGGGCTGACGCTTTCTTT	CASSQRADAFF
.	TRBJ1-2	TRBV9	once	TGTGCCAGCAGCGCGGACCTCAACTATGGCTACACCTTC	CASSADLNYGYTF
.	TRBJ2-2	TRBV6-5	.	TGTGCCAGCGGATACAGGACCCTGAACACCGGGGAGCTGTTTTTT	CASGYRTLNTGELFF
.	TRBJ2-1	TRBV5-6	.	TGTGCCAGCACCAGGACTAACAATGAGCAGTTCTTC	CASTRTNNEQFF
.	TRBJ1-5	TRBV21-1	.	TGTGCCAGCACCCTAAGGGGGGGCCGCAATCAGCCCCAGCATTTT	CASTLRGGRNQPQHF
.	TRBJ2-2	TRBV6-5	.	TGTGCCAGCAGCCGACAAGGAGGGGGCACCGGGGAGCTGTTTTTT	CASSRQGGGTGELFF
TRBD1	TRBJ2-2	TRBV9	.	TGTGCCAGCAGCGTAGTTGCAGGGGGCTTCGGCGGGGAGCTGTTTTTT	CASSVVAGGFGGELFF
.	TRBJ2-1	TRBV27	.	TGTGCCAGCAGAGCGGGCTACACCTACAATGAGCAGTTCTTC	CASRAGYTYNEQFF
.	TRBJ1-2	TRBV30	few	TGTGCCTGGAGTAAGTCTACGGGACTCGGTGGCTACACCTTC	CAWSKSTGLGGYTF
TRBD2	TRBJ2-5	TRBV7-7	.	TGTGCTAGCAGTTTCGGACTAGCGCGAGAGACCCAGTACTTC	CASSFGLARETQYF
TRBD1	TRBJ1-1	TRBV4-2	.	TGTGCCAGCAGCCAAGTCGGTGGGACAGGGAGCGCTGAAGCTTTCTTT	CASSQVGGTGSAEAFF
.	TRBJ1-5	TRBV28	.	TGTGCCAGCAATCGGGAACTCAATCAGCCCCAGCATTTT	CASNRELNQPQHF
TRBD2	TRBJ2-1	TRBV4-2	.	TGTGCCAGCAGCCAAGGGACTAGCGGGAGGGCGAGTGAAAATGAGCAGTTCTTC	CASSQGTSGRASENEQFF
.	TRBJ1-5	TRBV6-5	.	TGTGCCAGCAGTTACGGGTCGGTCCAGCATTTT	CASSYGSVQHF
.	TRBJ1-1	TRBV18	.	TGTGCCAGCTCAGGGGTTGGGAGCACTGAAGCTTTCTTT	CASSGVGSTEAFF
.	TRBJ1-6	TRBV7-2	.	TGTGCCAGCAGCTTTTTGGGGTCCAATTCACCCCTCCACTTT	CASSFLGSNSPLHF
.	TRBJ2-6	TRBV7-8	.	TGTGCCAGCAGCTTAGCGAGGGGTTCTGGGGCCAACGTCCTGACTTTC	CASSLARGSGANVLTF
.	TRBJ1-4	TRBV12-5	.	TGTGCTAGTGCCCCATTTGGGGGACCGAGTGAAAAACTGTTTTTT	CASAPFGGPSEKLFF
.	TRBJ2-7	TRBV30	few	TGTGCCGGGACCCCCGACTACAGGGACGGCGAGCAGTACTTC	CAGTPDYRDGEQYF
TRBD1	TRBJ1-5	TRBV28	.	TGTGCCAGCAGTAGGGACAGGAATCAGCCCCAGCATTTT	CASSRDRNQPQHF
.	TRBJ1-5	TRBV18	few	TGTGCCAGCTCAACGGCCCCACAGGGAGTTCGGTATTTT	CASSTAPQGVRYF
.	TRBJ1-1	TRBV30	.	TGTGCAGGGGCAGCAGGGCCGAACACTGAAGCTTTCTTT	CAGAAGPNTEAFF
TRBD1	TRBJ1-1	TRBV6-5	once	TGTGCCAGCAGTCTTAGGGGGCTTACTGAAGCTTTCTTT	CASSLRGLTEAFF
.	TRBJ2-7	TRBV14	few	TGTGCCAGCAGCCAATATTCAGCCTACGAGCAGTACTTC	CASSQYSAYEQYF
TRBD2	TRBJ2-2	TRBV7-3	.	TGTGCCAGCGGCCACGCGGGAGTAGGCACCGGGGAGCTGTTTTTT	CASGHAGVGTGELFF
TRBD1	TRBJ1-2	TRBV19	.	TGTGCCAGTAGTGTGGGACAGGGTGGCTACACCTTC	CASSVGQGGYTF
.	TRBJ1-5	TRBV6-1	.	TGTGCCAGCAGTGTCTGGGAAGGTAATCAGCCCCAGCATTTT	CASSVWEGNQPQHF
TRBD1	TRBJ2-7	TRBV28	few	TGTGCCAGCACGACAGGGCTCTCCTACGAGCAGTACTTC	CASTTGLSYEQYF
TRBD1	TRBJ2-5	TRBV12-5	.	TGTGCTAGTGGTTTGGTACGGGCGGGACAGGGGCACCAAGAGACCCAGTACTTC	CASGLVRAGQGHQETQYF
.	TRBJ2-7	TRBV7-2	once	TGTGCCAGCAGACTCCGCGCGGGTCCCATGCCTTACGAGCAGTACTTC	CASRLRAGPMPYEQYF
TRBD2	TRBJ2-3	TRBV6-5	once	TGTGCCAGCAGTTACTTTGGCGGGAGGGCGATAGATACGCAGTATTTT	CASSYFGGRAIDTQYF
.	TRBJ2-4	TRBV13	.	TGTGCCAGCAGCTCCCCCCTGGGGGTCAGGGAAAACATTCAGTACTTC	CASSSPLGVRENIQYF
TRBD2	TRBJ2-2	TRBV4-2	.	TGTGCCAGCAGCCACCGTAGCGGGAGGGCCTCCCCGAACACCGGGGAGCTGTTTTTT	CASSHRSGRASPNTGELFF
.	TRBJ1-2	TRBV15	.	TGTGCCACCAGCAGAGATATCGGATCAGATAACTATGGCTACACCTTC	CATSRDIGSDNYGYTF
TRBD2	TRBJ2-1	TRBV7-9	.	TGTGCCAGCAGCTTAGTCCTAGCGGGAATTGATGAGCAGTTCTTC	CASSLVLAGIDEQFF
TRBD2	TRBJ2-1	TRBV7-2	.	TGTGCCAGCAGCTTTAAGCGGGACCTCATCCCCAATGAGCAGTTCTTC	CASSFKRDLIPNEQFF
.	TRBJ2-2	TRBV29-1	.	TGCAGCGTTGTATTTACGAACGCCGGGGAGCTGTTTTTT	CSVVFTNAGELFF
TRBD2	TRBJ2-7	TRBV27	.	TGTGCCAGCAGTTTCCTAGCGGAGTCCTACGAGCAGTACTTC	CASSFLAESYEQYF
.	TRBJ1-5	TRBV19	once	TGTGCCAGTAATGGGGGCCAGCGGGGTCAGCCCCAGCATTTT	CASNGGQRGQPQHF
TRBD2	TRBJ2-1	TRBV7-9	.	TGTGCCAGCAGCTTAGAGCCTAGCGGGAGTCGTCGCGAGCAGTTCTTC	CASSLEPSGSRREQFF
TRBD1	TRBJ1-5	TRBV28	medium-sized	TGTGCCAGCAGGGTGGACAGGGGGCGCCTTCAGCCCCAGCATTTT	CASRVDRGRLQPQHF
TRBD1	TRBJ1-5	TRBV4-2	few	TGTGCCAGCAGCCAAGATGGCAGGGGGGATCAGCCCCAGCATTTT	CASSQDGRGDQPQHF
TRBD2	TRBJ2-3	TRBV7-9	.	TGTGCCAGCAGCTTAAAAGGGAGACTAGCGGGAGTGGGCACAGATACGCAGTATTTT	CASSLKGRLAGVGTDTQYF
.	TRBJ1-3	TRBV6-5	.	TGTGCCAGCAGTTACGACGGCGGAGTCTCTGGAAACACCATATATTTT	CASSYDGGVSGNTIYF
.	TRBJ2-7	TRBV27	few	TGTGCCAGCAGTTTATCCACAGGGAGCTCCTACGAGCAGTACTTC	CASSLSTGSSYEQYF
.	TRBJ2-2	TRBV5-1	.	TGCGCCAGCAGCTTGAGGGAGGTCGCGAACACCGGGGAGCTGTTTTTT	CASSLREVANTGELFF
.	TRBJ2-7	TRBV7-9	.	TGTGCCAGCAGCTCCCGGGACGGGCGACGAGACGAGCAGTACTTC	CASSSRDGRRDEQYF
TRBD2	TRBJ2-1	TRBV5-1	.	TGCGCCAGCAGCTCGGTAGCGGGCTCCTACAATGAGCAGTTCTTC	CASSSVAGSYNEQFF
.	TRBJ2-7	TRBV11-2	.	TGTGCCAGCAGCGCCCAGGGGACCAACTACGAGCAGTACTTC	CASSAQGTNYEQYF